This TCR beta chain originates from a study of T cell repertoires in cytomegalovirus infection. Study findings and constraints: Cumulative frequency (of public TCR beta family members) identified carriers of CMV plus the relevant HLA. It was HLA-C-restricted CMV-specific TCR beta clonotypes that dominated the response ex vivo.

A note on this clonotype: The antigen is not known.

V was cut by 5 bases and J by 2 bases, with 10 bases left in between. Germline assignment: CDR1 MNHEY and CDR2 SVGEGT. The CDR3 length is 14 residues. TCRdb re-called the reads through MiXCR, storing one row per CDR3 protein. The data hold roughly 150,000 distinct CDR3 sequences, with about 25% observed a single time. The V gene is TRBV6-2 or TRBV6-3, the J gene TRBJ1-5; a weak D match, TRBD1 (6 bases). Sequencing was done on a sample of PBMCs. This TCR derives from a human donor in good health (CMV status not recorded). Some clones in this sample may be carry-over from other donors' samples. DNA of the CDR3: TGTGCCAGCAGTCACAGGGCGGGCAATCAGCCCCAGCATTTT. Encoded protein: CASSHRAGNQPQHF.